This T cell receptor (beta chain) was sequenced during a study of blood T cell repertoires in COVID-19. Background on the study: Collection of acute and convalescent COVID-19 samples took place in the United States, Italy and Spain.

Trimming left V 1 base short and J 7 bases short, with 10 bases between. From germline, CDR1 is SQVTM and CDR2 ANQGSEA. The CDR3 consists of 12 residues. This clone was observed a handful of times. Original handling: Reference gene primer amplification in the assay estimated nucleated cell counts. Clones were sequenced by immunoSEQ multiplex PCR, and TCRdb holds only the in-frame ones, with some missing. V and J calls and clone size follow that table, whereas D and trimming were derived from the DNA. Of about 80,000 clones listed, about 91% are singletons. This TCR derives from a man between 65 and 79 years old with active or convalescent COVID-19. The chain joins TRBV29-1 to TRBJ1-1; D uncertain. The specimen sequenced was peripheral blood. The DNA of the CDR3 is TGCAGCGTTGAAGCAGCTAGTAATGAAGCTTTCTTT. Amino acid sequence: CSVEAASNEAFF.